This TCR beta chain was captured by sequencing in a study of cytomegalovirus exposure and HLA in healthy donors. Study background: As an earlier analysis found, around 200 million T cells yielded about 100 million unique TCR beta sequences. Study results and caveats: Associated with HLA alleles at 0.05 false discovery rate in a later analysis were 16,951 TCR beta sequences. Listed as cytomegalovirus-associated were more than 150 TCR beta chains. Under in vitro conditions, a few CMV-associated chains were confirmed as specific for CMV antigens.

With 60 Vbeta and 13 Jbeta primers, the PCR was carried out. The repertoire was sequenced with immunoSEQ multiplex PCR; TCRdb's copy has only in-frame clones and lacks some. The top ten clones hold 1.4% of a sample with about 55,000 clones, around 78% of them seen once. V gave up 5 bases and J gave up 0 bases, with 20 bases separating them. The CDR3 spans 19 residues. Germline assignment: CDR1 SGHAT and CDR2 FQNNGV. Of note for this clone: Antigen specificity is unknown.

The chain carries TRBV11-2 and TRBJ2-6, with TRBD1 as a possible D gene (5 bases). Specimen: PBMCs. The receptor comes from a female donor in good health and CMV-seronegative. CDR3: CASSAYPRQSHSGANVLTF. The DNA for the CDR3 is TGTGCCAGCAGCGCTTATCCGAGACAGTCCCACTCTGGGGCCAACGTCCTGACTTTC.